This T cell receptor (beta chain) was captured in a study of T cells in Graves' hyperthyroidism and ophthalmopathy. Amplified TCR beta CDR3 regions derived from RNA transcripts. Carried out on the TCR CDR3, a first-round RT-PCR used the HTBI primer set. TCRdb fed the multiplex PCR reads into MiXCR, producing one record per CDR3 protein. The table has approximately 400,000 distinct CDR3 sequences, roughly 14% seen once. The CDR3 is 13 residues long. V gave up 2 bases and J gave up 0 bases, with 5 bases separating them. Per the germline V gene, CDR1 is MNHEY and CDR2 is SVGAGI. The chain is built from TRBV6-5 and TRBJ2-7; D remains unclear. The sequence was obtained from a woman in her sixties or seventies with Graves' hyperthyroidism. What was sequenced was blood. This CDR3 reads CASSYKGSYEQYF. The DNA for the CDR3 is TGTGCCAGCAGTTACAAGGGCTCCTACGAGCAGTACTTC.